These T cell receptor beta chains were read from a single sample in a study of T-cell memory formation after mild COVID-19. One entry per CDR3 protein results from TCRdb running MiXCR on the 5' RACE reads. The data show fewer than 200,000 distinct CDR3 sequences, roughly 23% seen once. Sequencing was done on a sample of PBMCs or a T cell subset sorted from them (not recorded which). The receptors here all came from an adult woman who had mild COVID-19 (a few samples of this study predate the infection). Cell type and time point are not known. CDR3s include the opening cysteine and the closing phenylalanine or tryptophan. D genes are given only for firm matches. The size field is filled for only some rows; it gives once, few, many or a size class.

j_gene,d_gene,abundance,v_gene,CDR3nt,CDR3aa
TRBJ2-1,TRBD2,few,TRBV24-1,TGTGCCACCAGTTTAGCGGGGGGGCCGGGTGAGCAGTTCTTC,CATSLAGGPGEQFF
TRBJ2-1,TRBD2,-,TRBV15,TGTGCCACTAGCAGCGGGAGTAACTACAATGAGCAGTTCTTC,CATSSGSNYNEQFF
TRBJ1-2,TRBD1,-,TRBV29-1,TGCAGCGTCTGGACAGGGGCTAACTATGGCTACACCTTC,CSVWTGANYGYTF
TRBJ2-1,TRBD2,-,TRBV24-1,TGTGCCACCAGCCACGGCACTAGCGGGACTGACGGGGAGCAGTTCTTC,CATSHGTSGTDGEQFF
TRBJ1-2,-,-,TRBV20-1,TGCAGTGCTGGGGACATCGGGCTTGTTGATGGCTACACCTTC,CSAGDIGLVDGYTF
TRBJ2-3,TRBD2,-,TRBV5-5,TGTGCCAGCAGCGCGCCGGGACTAGCGGCGAGAGGTGCTAGCACAGATACGCAGTATTTT,CASSAPGLAARGASTDTQYF
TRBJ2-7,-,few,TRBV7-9,TGTGCCAGCAGCCGCCGGGACTCTGTCGAGCAGTACTTC,CASSRRDSVEQYF
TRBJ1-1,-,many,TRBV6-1,TGTGCCAGCAGTCCCCCAGGGAGCCCTGAAGCTTTCTTT,CASSPPGSPEAFF
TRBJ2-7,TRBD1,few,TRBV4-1,TGCGCCAGCAGCAGGACAGGGGGCGAGCAGTACTTC,CASSRTGGEQYF
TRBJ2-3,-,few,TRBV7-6,TGTGCCAGCAGTTGGGGGGACCCCACAGATACGCAGTATTTT,CASSWGDPTDTQYF
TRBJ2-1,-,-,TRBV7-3,TGTGCCAGCAGCTTAATGGGGCTCGGGGATGAGCAGTTCTTC,CASSLMGLGDEQFF
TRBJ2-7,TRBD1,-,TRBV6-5,TGTGCCAGCAGCGAGCGTGACCCGGGACAGGGGTTTGTATACGAGCAGTACTTC,CASSERDPGQGFVYEQYF
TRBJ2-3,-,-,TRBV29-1,TGCAGCGTTGAACGGGACCCCACAGATACGCAGTATTTT,CSVERDPTDTQYF
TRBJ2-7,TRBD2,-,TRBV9,TGTGCCAGCAGCAGCGGGATAATAAACGAGCAGTACTTC,CASSSGIINEQYF
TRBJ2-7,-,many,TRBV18,TGTGCCACCCCTCGGTCCCCAGGGGACTACGAGCAGTACTTC,CATPRSPGDYEQYF
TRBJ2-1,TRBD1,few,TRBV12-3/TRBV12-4,TGTGCCAGCAGTCTGGACAGGGGGTCCCCTAATGAGCAGTTCTTC,CASSLDRGSPNEQFF
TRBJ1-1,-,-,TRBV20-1,TGCAGTGTAAGGACCTCCGGCACTGAAGCTTTCTTT,CSVRTSGTEAFF
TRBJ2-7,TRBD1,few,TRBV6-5,TGTGCCAGCAGACGTGCCCCCGGGACAGGGGGCGACTACGAGCAGTACTTC,CASRRAPGTGGDYEQYF
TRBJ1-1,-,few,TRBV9,TGTGCCAGCAGCTCCAGCGCCCTGAACACTGAAGCTTTCTTT,CASSSSALNTEAFF
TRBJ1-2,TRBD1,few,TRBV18,TGTGCCAGCTCACCACCGCAGGGGGAATTACATGGCTACACCTTC,CASSPPQGELHGYTF
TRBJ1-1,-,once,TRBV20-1,TGCAGTGCTAGGAGCCATTGGGAGCACACTGAAGCTTTCTTT,CSARSHWEHTEAFF
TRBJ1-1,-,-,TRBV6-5,TGTGCCAGCAGTCCCTCATACTGGACAGAGAACACTGAAGCTTTCTTT,CASSPSYWTENTEAFF
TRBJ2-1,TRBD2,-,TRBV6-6,TGTGCCAGCAGTTACTTGGCGGGAGAGGCCTACAATGAGCAGTTCTTC,CASSYLAGEAYNEQFF
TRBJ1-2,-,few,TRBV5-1,TGCGCCAGCAGCTTGGCCCGGCAAGATGGCTACACCTTC,CASSLARQDGYTF
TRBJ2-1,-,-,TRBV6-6,TGTGCCAGCAGTTACTCCCCGGGGGCGGGGAATGAGCAGTTCTTC,CASSYSPGAGNEQFF
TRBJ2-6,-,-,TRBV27,TGTGCCAGCAGTTTAGGAGGGTTTGGGGCCAACGTCCTGACTTTC,CASSLGGFGANVLTF
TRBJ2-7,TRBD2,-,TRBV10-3,TGTGCCATCAGCCCCGGGACTAGCTACGAGCAGTACTTC,CAISPGTSYEQYF
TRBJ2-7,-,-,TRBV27,TGTGCCAGCAGTTTACAGGGGTGGTACGAGCAGTACTTC,CASSLQGWYEQYF
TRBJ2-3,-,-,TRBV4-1,TGCGCCAGCAGCCAAGTGAGGGGAGGCGCAGATACGCAGTATTTT,CASSQVRGGADTQYF
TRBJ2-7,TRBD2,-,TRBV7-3,TGTGCCAGCAGCTTATCCGGCGGGAGGTTATCCGAGCAGTACTTC,CASSLSGGRLSEQYF
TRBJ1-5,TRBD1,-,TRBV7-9,TGTGCCAGCAGCGGTGACAGGGGGCTCTTGGTTCAGCCCCAGCATTTT,CASSGDRGLLVQPQHF
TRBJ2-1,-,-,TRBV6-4,TGTGCCAGCAGTGAAGGTAGTGAGCAGTTCTTC,CASSEGSEQFF
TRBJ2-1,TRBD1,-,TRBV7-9,TGTGCCAGCAGCCCGCCTGACAGGGGAACGCGGGGGCAGTTCTTC,CASSPPDRGTRGQFF
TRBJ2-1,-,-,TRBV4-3,TGCGCCAGCAGCCAAGATTCTGAGGGATCCGATGAGCAGTTCTTC,CASSQDSEGSDEQFF
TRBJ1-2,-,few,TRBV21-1,TGTGCCAGCAGCGGCGGCGGCTACACCTTC,CASSGGGYTF
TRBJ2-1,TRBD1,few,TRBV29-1,TGCAGCGTTGAAGATCTGGACAGGGTTAATTATGAGCAGTTCTTC,CSVEDLDRVNYEQFF